The 7 T cell receptor beta chains below come from one sample, sequenced in a study of T cell changes during pregnancy in multiple sclerosis. Clones were sequenced by immunoSEQ multiplex PCR, and TCRdb holds only the in-frame ones, with some missing. Of some 37,000 clones listed, approximately 89% are singletons. The sample here was CD8+ T cells from peripheral blood mononuclear cells, taken in the third trimester of pregnancy. The receptor source for this set is a female donor with multiple sclerosis, enrolled in a pregnancy study.

The rearrangement joins TRBV2 to TRBJ1-2; 8 bases map to TRBD1. This CDR3 contains 12 residues. Germline CDR1 reads SNHLY; CDR2 reads FYNNEI. Trimming took 6 bases from V and 8 from J; bases not matched to a gene: 5. The CDR3 DNA reads TGTGCCAGCAGCACGGACAGGGTCGGCTACACCTTC. Protein: CASSTDRVGYTF. The entire variable domain, with the rest obtained from reference TRBV2 and TRBJ1-2, is as follows: EPEVTQTPSHQVTQMGQEVILRCVPISNHLYFYWYRQILGQKVEFLVSFYNNEISEKSEIFDDQFSVERPDGSNFTLKIRSTKLEDSAMYFCASSTDRVGYTFGSGTRLTVV.

The V gene is TRBV6-5, the J gene TRBJ2-1, with TRBD2 matching over 8 bases. J gave up 6 bases and V 4 bases, and 11 bases lay outside the gene matches. This CDR3 contains 16 residues. Germline V gene lookup returns CDR1 MNHEY and CDR2 SVGAGI. The CDR3 DNA reads TGTGCCAGCAGTTCCCCGACACTAGCGGCCATCAATGAGCAGTTCTTC. It translates to CASSSPTLAAINEQFF.

This clone was observed a single time. The chain has TRBV19 and TRBJ1-5; 7 positions match TRBD1. Germline V gives CDR1 LNHDA, CDR2 SQIVND (reference sequence). The CDR3 spans 17 residues. J was trimmed by 0 bases and V by 5 bases; bases with no gene match: 10. The CDR3 protein is CASSSRDRAYSNQPQHF. CDR3 DNA sequence: TGTGCCAGTAGTTCCCGGGACAGAGCTTATAGCAATCAGCCCCAGCATTTT.

The chain combines TRBV5-4 with TRBJ2-7; TRBD2 is a possible D gene (5 bases). Germline CDR1 reads SGHNT; CDR2 reads YYREEE (reference sequence). The CDR3 contains 13 residues. V was cut by 2 bases and J by 3 bases, with 9 bases left in between. CDR3 sequence (DNA): TGTGCCAGCAGCTTCGGGGAGAACTACGAGCAGTACTTC. Encoded protein: CASSFGENYEQYF. The variable domain in full, completed from reference TRBV5-4 and TRBJ2-7, reads ETGVTQSPTHLIKTRGQQVTLRCSSQSGHNTVSWYQQALGQGPQFIFQYYREEENGRGNFPPRFSGLQFPNYSSELNVNALELDDSALYLCASSFGENYEQYFGPGTRLTVT.

V gene TRBV7-6 combines with J gene TRBJ1-4, with 8 bases matching TRBD1. The germline V gene has CDR1 SGHVS and CDR2 FNYEAQ. The CDR3 is made up of 17 amino acids. The V segment lost 4 bases and the J segment 4 bases; nucleotides outside the gene matches: 11. The CDR3 loop reads CASSYGTGVLYNEKLFF. CDR3 DNA: TGTGCCAGCAGCTACGGGACAGGAGTGCTCTATAATGAAAAACTGTTTTTT.

The chain combines TRBV6-1 with TRBJ2-7, with 9 bases identical to TRBD1. The germline gives CDR1 MNHNS, CDR2 SASEGT. The V and J ends lost 5 bases and 1 base, in that order; junction bases with no gene match: 6. The CDR3 contains 15 residues. The CDR3 loop reads CASSLGQGTSYEQYF. CDR3 DNA: TGTGCCAGCAGTCTCGGACAGGGGACGTCCTACGAGCAGTACTTC.

The chain's CDR3 is CSVESSREAYNEQFF. Here the CDR3 DNA reads TGCAGCGTTGAAAGTTCCAGGGAGGCCTACAATGAGCAGTTCTTC. The rearrangement links TRBV29-1 to TRBJ2-1, with a possible D match to TRBD2 (6 bases). The CDR3 totals 15 residues. V was pared by 2 bases and J by 2 bases, with 13 bases between. Germline assignment: CDR1 SQVTM and CDR2 ANQGSEA.